A selection of T cell receptor beta chains follows, all from one sample in a study of shared T cell receptors in the human thymus. TCRdb's copy holds only in-frame clones and misses some; the assay was immunoSEQ multiplex PCR. The sample yields about 380,000 clones, over 90% seen once. The sequenced material came from thymocytes. The receptors derive from a human donor. The CDR3 runs from the conserved cysteine through the conserved F or W. The D gene is left open where the match is weak.

TRBV2	TRBJ1-5	TRBD1	CASSEWPGGSNQPQHF	TGTGCCAGCAGTGAATGGCCAGGGGGGAGCAATCAGCCCCAGCATTTT
TRBV28	TRBJ2-5	NA	CASSLSPLMVFFGRRQETQYF	TGTGCCAGCAGTTTATCTCCTCTTATGGTCTTTTTCGGCCGGAGGCAAGAGACCCAGTACTTC
TRBV4-1	TRBJ2-2	TRBD1	CASSSRGTGGSGELFF	TGCGCCAGCAGCTCGCGGGGGACAGGGGGCTCCGGGGAGCTGTTTTTT
TRBV5-5	TRBJ2-1	TRBD2	CASSLDGVAGVGNEQFF	TGTGCCAGCAGCTTGGACGGTGTAGCGGGAGTAGGGAATGAGCAGTTCTTC
TRBV4-2	TRBJ1-3	NA	CASTPGGRTPSGNTIYF	TGTGCCAGCACCCCGGGCGGCAGGACACCCTCTGGAAACACCATATATTTT
TRBV10-3	TRBJ2-7	TRBD1	CAISESRWTGGKGEQYF	TGTGCCATCAGTGAGTCGAGGTGGACAGGGGGCAAAGGGGAGCAGTACTTC
TRBV12-2	TRBJ2-3	NA	CASPPPGGGVEDTQYF	TGTGCAAGTCCCCCCCCAGGGGGAGGGGTGGAAGATACGCAGTATTTT
TRBV15	TRBJ2-1	NA	CATSRDKGLRYNEQFF	TGTGCCACCAGCAGAGACAAGGGACTGAGATACAATGAGCAGTTCTTC
TRBV4-3	TRBJ2-3	TRBD1	CASSRHRGDTDTQYF	TGCGCCAGCAGCCGCCACAGGGGAGATACAGATACGCAGTATTTT
TRBV2	TRBJ2-7	TRBD2	CASSESGAKASGATYEQYF	TGTGCCAGCAGTGAGTCTGGGGCAAAAGCTAGCGGGGCAACCTACGAGCAGTACTTC
TRBV30	TRBJ1-5	NA	CAWSVSYPPGSNQPQHF	TGTGCCTGGAGTGTATCGTACCCTCCGGGTAGCAATCAGCCCCAGCATTTT
TRBV6-5	TRBJ1-2	TRBD1	CASSYRTGLLNYGYTF	TGTGCCAGCAGTTACCGGACAGGGCTACTTAACTATGGCTACACCTTC
TRBV2	TRBJ1-3	TRBD1	CASTPGKDRSSGNTIYF	TGTGCCAGCACGCCGGGCAAGGACAGGAGCTCTGGAAACACCATATATTTT
TRBV27	TRBJ2-2	NA	CASSSTYTGELFF	TGTGCCAGCAGTTCGACATACACCGGGGAGCTGTTTTTT
TRBV18	TRBJ2-3	NA	CASSPPADTDTQYF	TGTGCCAGCTCACCACCGGCAGACACAGATACGCAGTATTTT